This TCR beta chain was observed in a study of T cell clonotyping in hematopoietic cell transplantation. The assay was immunoSEQ multiplex PCR, and TCRdb's table has in-frame clones only and misses some. The sample includes around 11,000 clones, roughly 87% seen only once; the top ten take 15% to 20%. This sequence originates from a female patient in her 60s who had an allogeneic stem cell transplant from an unrelated donor, so the T cells may come from the graft donor. Some clones in this sample may be carry-over from other donors' samples. The source was PBMCs, collected 100 days after allogeneic stem cell transplant.

In DNA, the CDR3 is TGTGCCAGCAGCTTAGCAGGGGGCGCCATGTACGAGCAGTACTTC. This sequence encodes CASSLAGGAMYEQYF. This sequence joins TRBV7-2 and TRBJ2-7; 7 positions match TRBD1. CDR1 is SGHTA and CDR2 is FQGNSA in the germline V gene. This CDR3 spans 15 amino acids. V lost 0 bases to trimming and J lost 4 bases; unmatched junction nucleotides: 6.